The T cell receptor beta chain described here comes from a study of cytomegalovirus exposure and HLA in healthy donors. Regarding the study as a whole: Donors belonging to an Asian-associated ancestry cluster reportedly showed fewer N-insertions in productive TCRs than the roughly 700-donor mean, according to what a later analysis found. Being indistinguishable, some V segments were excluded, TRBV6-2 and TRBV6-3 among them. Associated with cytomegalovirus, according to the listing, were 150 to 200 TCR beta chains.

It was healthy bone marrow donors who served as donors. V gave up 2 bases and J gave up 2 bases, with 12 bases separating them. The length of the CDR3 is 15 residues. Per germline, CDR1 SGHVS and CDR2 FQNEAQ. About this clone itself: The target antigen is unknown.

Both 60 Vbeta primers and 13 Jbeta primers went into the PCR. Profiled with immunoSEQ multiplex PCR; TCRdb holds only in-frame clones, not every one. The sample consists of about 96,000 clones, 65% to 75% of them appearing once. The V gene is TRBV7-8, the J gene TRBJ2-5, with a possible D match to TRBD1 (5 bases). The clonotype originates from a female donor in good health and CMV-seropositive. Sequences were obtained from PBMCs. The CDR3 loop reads CASSLRQGSQETQYF. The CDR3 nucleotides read TGTGCCAGCAGCTTAAGGCAGGGTTCACAAGAGACCCAGTACTTC.